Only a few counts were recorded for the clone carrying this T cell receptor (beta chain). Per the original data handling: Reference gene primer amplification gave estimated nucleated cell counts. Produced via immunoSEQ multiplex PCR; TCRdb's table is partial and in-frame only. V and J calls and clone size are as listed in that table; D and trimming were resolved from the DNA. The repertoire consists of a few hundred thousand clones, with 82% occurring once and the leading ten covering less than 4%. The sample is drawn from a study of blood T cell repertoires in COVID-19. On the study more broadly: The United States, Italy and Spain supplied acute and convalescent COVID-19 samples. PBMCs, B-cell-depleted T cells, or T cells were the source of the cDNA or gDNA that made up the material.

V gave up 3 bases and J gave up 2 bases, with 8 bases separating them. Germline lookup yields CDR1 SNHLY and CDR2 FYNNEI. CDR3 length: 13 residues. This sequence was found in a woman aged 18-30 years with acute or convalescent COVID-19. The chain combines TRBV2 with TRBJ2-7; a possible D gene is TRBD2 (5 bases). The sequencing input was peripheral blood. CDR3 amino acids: CASSDWGAYEQYF. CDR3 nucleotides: TGTGCCAGCAGTGATTGGGGAGCCTACGAGCAGTACTTC.